This T cell receptor beta chain was obtained from a study of blood T cell repertoires in COVID-19. Sequenced by immunoSEQ multiplex PCR; TCRdb stores in-frame clones only, minus some. The sample comprises approximately 100,000 clones, 89% of which are singletons, and about 3.5% rests with the top ten. V lost 4 bases, J lost 0 bases, and 7 bases lay in between. The CDR3 is 13 residues long. Germline CDR1 WNHNN, CDR2 SYGVQD (reference sequence). The TCR sequence derives from an older woman with acute or convalescent COVID-19. The rearrangement uses TRBV10-1 and TRBJ2-7; TRBD2 is a possible D gene (6 bases). Sample: peripheral blood. The CDR3 DNA reads as TGCGCCAGCAGTGGGCGGGACTCCTACGAGCAGTACTTC. Translated: CASSGRDSYEQYF.